Shown below are 32 T cell receptor beta chains from a single sample sequenced in a study of blood T cell repertoires in COVID-19. TCRdb's copy holds only in-frame clones and misses some; the assay was immunoSEQ multiplex PCR. The data contain roughly 350,000 clones, about 85% of them seen just once; the ten biggest clones take up around 3.4%. The sequenced sample was peripheral blood. Source of these receptors: a woman aged 18-29 years with acute or convalescent COVID-19.

About this clone: Additional DNA sequences in this sample encode the identical CDR3. The V call is TRBV2, the J call TRBJ2-7; D is undetermined. This CDR3 is built from 11 residues. Germline V CDR1 and CDR2: SNHLY, FYNNEI. V was shortened by 5 bases and J by 4 bases, with 6 bases between the two germline ends. The CDR3 sequence is CASSPRYEQYF. CDR3 DNA: TGTGCCAGCAGTCCCAGATACGAGCAGTACTTC.

The table lists this clone with a count of one. This rearrangement joins TRBV2 to TRBJ1-2, with 8 bases matching TRBD1. With 4 bases clipped from V and 3 bases from J, the junction kept 4 bases outside the gene matches. The CDR3 consists of 14 residues. Germline V gene sequence: CDR1 SNHLY, CDR2 FYNNEI. The CDR3 sequence is CASSGQGQDYGYTF. CDR3 sequence (DNA): TGTGCCAGCAGTGGACAGGGGCAAGACTATGGCTACACCTTC.

The CDR3 region has the DNA TGTGCCAGCAGCTTACTCCAGGGGGGTGAGGACACTGAAGCTTTCTTT. It specifies CASSLLQGGEDTEAFF. The V gene is TRBV11-2, the J gene TRBJ1-1; the match to TRBD1 covers 7 bases. V lost 2 bases to trimming and J lost 3 bases; unmatched junction nucleotides: 9. The CDR3 sequence is 16 residues long. Per the germline V gene, CDR1 is SGHAT and CDR2 is FQNNGV.

The chain joins TRBV28 to TRBJ2-7, with 9 positions matching TRBD1. The germline V gene has CDR1 MDHEN and CDR2 SYDVKM. Trimming removed 6 bases from V and 6 bases from J; junction bases left unmatched: 12. The CDR3 spans 15 residues. For the CDR3, the DNA is TGTGCCAGCAGGACTAATACGGGACAGGGCGCCGAGCAGTACTTC. Translated: CASRTNTGQGAEQYF.

The V gene is TRBV12-3 or TRBV12-4, the J gene TRBJ1-4, with D maybe TRBD1 (6 bases). CDR3 length: 13 residues. The ends were cut back, 10 bases at V and 6 bases at J, with 15 bases in the middle. The CDR3 protein is CATKGVVDEKLFF. CDR3 bases: TGTGCCACCAAGGGGGTGGTCGATGAAAAACTGTTTTTT.

The CDR3 nucleotides are TGTGCCAGCAGCTCCAGCGGGGCGAGGGGCTACACCTTC. Protein product: CASSSSGARGYTF. This sequence joins TRBV6-5 and TRBJ1-2; perhaps TRBD1 as D (5 bases). Germline CDR1 reads MNHEY; CDR2 reads SVGAGI. The V and J ends lost 6 bases and 8 bases respectively, with 16 bases between them. This CDR3 has 13 amino acids.

DNA of the CDR3: TGTGCCAGTAGTATAGATCTCTCGGTGCGGGGCACTGAAGCTTTCTTT. The encoded protein is CASSIDLSVRGTEAFF. This chain links TRBV19 with TRBJ1-1; D unclear. The CDR3 consists of 16 residues. V lost 0 bases, J lost 4 bases, and 15 bases lay in between. Germline CDR1 LNHDA, CDR2 SQIVND (reference sequence). The whole variable domain, filled in from reference TRBV19 and TRBJ1-1, reads DGGITQSPKYLFRKEGQNVTLSCEQNLNHDAMYWYRQDPGQGLRLIYYSQIVNDFQKGDIAEGYSVSREKKESFPLTVTSAQKNPTAFYLCASSIDLSVRGTEAFFGQGTRLTVV.

In its sample, this clone was seen once. The V gene is TRBV11-2, the J gene TRBJ1-5, with D hard to call. The V end lost 2 bases, the J end lost 7 bases, and 9 bases lay between the germline ends. The CDR3 runs 13 residues. Looked up from germline, CDR1 is SGHAT and CDR2 is FQNNGV. CDR3: CASSLFPEQPQHF. CDR3 sequence (DNA): TGTGCCAGCAGCTTATTTCCTGAGCAGCCCCAGCATTTT.

V usage is TRBV3-1 (or the pseudogene TRBV3-2) and J usage is TRBJ2-3; 13 bases are a match to TRBD2. This CDR3 contains 18 residues. From germline, CDR1 is LGHDT and CDR2 YNNKEL (reference sequence). V shed 5 bases and J 8 bases; nucleotides not matched to a gene: 16. This chain's CDR3 is CASSRGLAGDHRGVTQYF. CDR3 DNA sequence: TGTGCCAGCAGCAGAGGACTAGCGGGGGACCACAGAGGGGTTACGCAGTATTTT.

The chain uses TRBV6-5 and TRBJ2-3; 7 nucleotides agree with TRBD2. The CDR3 length is 13 residues. V was pared by 8 bases and J by 4 bases, with 6 bases of the junction left unmatched. Looked up from germline, CDR1 is MNHEY and CDR2 is SVGAGI. CDR3 amino acids: CASVGEGPDTQYF. The CDR3 DNA reads as TGTGCCAGCGTCGGGGAGGGACCAGATACGCAGTATTTT.

About this clone: A read error may account for a junction end that differs from germline. This chain links TRBV2 with TRBJ2-3; tentatively, D is TRBD1 (6 bases). This CDR3 has 12 residues. Per germline, CDR1 SNHLY and CDR2 FYNNEI. The CDR3 bases are TGTGCCAGCAGCTTTTGGACAGAGACGCAGTATTTT. It yields the protein CASSFWTETQYF.

The chain couples TRBV5-5 to TRBJ1-4, with 9 nucleotides matching TRBD1. The trim removed 1 base at V and 8 bases at J, leaving 3 bases unmatched. The V gene's germline CDR1 is SGHKS and CDR2 YYEKEE (reference sequence). CDR3 length equals 14 residues. CDR3: CASSLLGQGEKLFF. The CDR3 coding sequence is TGTGCCAGCAGCTTGTTGGGACAGGGCGAAAAACTGTTTTTT.

The chain employs TRBV27 and TRBJ1-2; D gene ambiguous. The CDR3 sequence is 14 residues long. V was shortened by 2 bases and J by 5 bases, with 12 bases between the two germline ends. CDR1 is MNHEY and CDR2 is SMNVEV in the germline V gene (reference sequence). The CDR3 DNA reads TGTGCCAGCAGTTTAGGAGGGTCGGCATATGGCTACACCTTC. Protein: CASSLGGSAYGYTF.

This clone came up a few times. A read error may account for a junction end that differs from germline. The chain employs TRBV2 and TRBJ2-3; D remains unclear. The CDR3 runs 14 residues. The germline CDR1 and CDR2 sequences are SNHLY and FYNNEI. CDR3 bases: TGTGCCAGCAGAGAAGGGCTAGGATCAGATACGCAGTATTTT. Translating it yields CASREGLGSDTQYF.

The V gene is TRBV2, the J gene TRBJ1-6, with 7 bases that match TRBD1. From germline, CDR1 is SNHLY and CDR2 FYNNEI. The ends lost 6 bases at V and 5 bases at J; junction bases unmatched: 10. The CDR3 covers 16 residues. The CDR3 spells CASSANYRGNNSPLHF. DNA of the CDR3: TGTGCCAGCAGCGCAAATTACAGGGGAAATAATTCACCCCTCCACTTT.

The J gene is TRBJ2-1, the V gene TRBV12-3 or TRBV12-4; tentatively, D is TRBD1 (6 bases). The V and J ends lost 6 bases and 9 bases respectively, with 15 bases between them. This CDR3 has 13 residues. CDR3 nucleotides: TGTGCCAGCAGGTGGGCATTACAGGGTGAGCAGTTCTTC. This sequence encodes CASRWALQGEQFF.

The chain is built from TRBV6-4 and TRBJ2-2, with D tentatively TRBD2 (6 bases). The germline gives CDR1 MRHNA, CDR2 SNTAGT. V was shortened by 6 bases and J by 4 bases, with 9 bases between the two germline ends. The CDR3 spans 13 residues. The CDR3 region is CASSDGSTGELFF. The DNA of the CDR3 is TGTGCCAGCAGCGACGGGAGCACCGGGGAGCTGTTTTTT.

The J gene is TRBJ1-1, the V gene TRBV29-1, with TRBD1 identical over 7 bases. Germline CDR1 is SQVTM and CDR2 is ANQGSEA. The CDR3 has 19 amino acids. V trimming: 3 bases; J trimming: 2 bases; junction bases outside the gene matches: 21. The CDR3 protein is CSVDPATGPPTVVNTEAFF. The DNA for the CDR3 is TGCAGCGTTGACCCCGCGACAGGGCCCCCTACGGTGGTTAACACTGAAGCTTTCTTT.

V gene TRBV28 combines with J gene TRBJ2-5; 12 bases are shared with TRBD1. Per germline, CDR1 MDHEN and CDR2 SYDVKM. V shed 4 bases and J 5 bases; nucleotides not matched to a gene: 11. The CDR3 contains 17 residues. CDR3: CASSSLHRDRGRETQYF. The CDR3 DNA reads TGTGCCAGCAGTTCCCTTCATCGGGACAGGGGGCGGGAGACCCAGTACTTC.

The chain employs TRBV4-1 and TRBJ2-7; D not resolved. Germline CDR1 is MGHRA and CDR2 is YSYEKL. The CDR3 covers 14 residues. V lost 0 bases to trimming and J lost 2 bases, with 8 bases between them. CDR3 DNA: TGCGCCAGCAGCCAAGATTCCTTTCCCTACGAGCAGTACTTC. The encoded protein is CASSQDSFPYEQYF.

Only one count was recorded for this clone. The chain employs TRBV19 and TRBJ1-4, with TRBD1 matching 8 bases. The CDR3 loop spans 17 amino acids. Germline V gene lookup returns CDR1 LNHDA and CDR2 SQIVND (reference sequence). V was pared by 1 base and J by 5 bases, with 9 bases of the junction left unmatched. CDR3 loop: CASSIVLSGQENEKLFF. The CDR3 DNA follows: TGTGCCAGTAGTATAGTACTTTCGGGACAGGAGAATGAAAAACTGTTTTTT.

The chain carries TRBV5-6 and TRBJ1-3; no definite D call. The CDR3 consists of 13 residues. Looked up from germline, CDR1 is SGHDT and CDR2 is YYEEEE. V dropped 0 bases and J dropped 2 bases, with 3 bases sitting between them. CDR3: CASSLGPGNTIYF. CDR3 DNA: TGTGCCAGCAGCTTGGGGCCTGGAAACACCATATATTTT.

The chain links TRBV11-2 to TRBJ2-7, with a tentative D call TRBD2 (5 bases). This CDR3 is 15 amino acids long. V was pared by 1 base and J by 7 bases, with 17 bases between. CDR1 SGHAT and CDR2 FQNNGV come from the germline V gene. CDR3 residues: CASSLGPAYGSEQYF. CDR3 nucleotides: TGTGCCAGCAGCTTAGGGCCGGCCTATGGGAGTGAGCAGTACTTC. The complete variable domain, with remaining parts taken from reference TRBV11-2 and TRBJ2-7, reads EAGVAQSPRYKIIEKRQSVAFWCNPISGHATLYWYQQILGQGPKLLIQFQNNGVVDDSQLPKDRFSAERLKGVDSTLKIQPAKLEDSAVYLCASSLGPAYGSEQYFGPGTRLTVT.

This sequence joins TRBV7-7 and TRBJ2-5, with 8 bases fitting TRBD1. The CDR3 is 14 residues long. The germline V gene has CDR1 SSHAT and CDR2 FNYEAQ (reference sequence). The V segment lost 5 bases and the J segment 4 bases; nucleotides outside the gene matches: 6. CDR3 bases: TGTGCCAGCAGCCCGGACAGGGTTCGAGAGACCCAGTACTTC. Its protein is CASSPDRVRETQYF.

The chain recombines TRBV7-2 with TRBJ1-1; D is uncertain. The CDR3 has 12 residues. Trimming removed 5 bases at V and 3 bases at J, with 7 bases between. Germline CDR1 SGHTA, CDR2 FQGNSA. The chain's CDR3 is CASSHIYTEAFF. The CDR3 DNA reads TGTGCCAGCAGCCACATTTACACTGAAGCTTTCTTT.

V gene TRBV9 combines with J gene TRBJ2-1; D unresolved. Trimming left V 4 bases short and J 10 bases short, with 15 bases between. Germline loops: CDR1 SGDLS, CDR2 YYNGEE. The CDR3 has 13 residues. CDR3 sequence (DNA): TGTGCCAGCAGCCAAGACTTGTTCGGCGAGCAGTTCTTC. Translation gives CASSQDLFGEQFF.

V is TRBV3-1 (or the pseudogene TRBV3-2) and J is TRBJ2-2, with D possibly matching TRBD1 (5 bases). Germline CDR1 is LGHDT and CDR2 is YNNKEL (reference sequence). The CDR3 is made up of 16 amino acids. V dropped 1 base and J dropped 4 bases, with 13 bases sitting between them. The CDR3 nucleotides are TGTGCCAGCAGCCAAGGACGGGCAGGGTTCACCGGGGAGCTGTTTTTT. Protein: CASSQGRAGFTGELFF.

V and J are TRBV7-9 and TRBJ2-5, with 8 bases aligning to TRBD1. Per germline, CDR1 SEHNR and CDR2 FQNEAQ (reference sequence). The V and J ends lost 7 bases and 2 bases, in that order; junction bases with no gene match: 9. CDR3 length equals 15 residues. The CDR3 DNA reads TGTGCCAGCATCAGCGCCGGACAGGGACAAGAGACCCAGTACTTC. Protein: CASISAGQGQETQYF. Full variable domain (rest looked up from reference TRBV7-9 and TRBJ2-5): DTGVSQNPRHKITKRGQNVTFRCDPISEHNRLYWYRQTLGQGPEFLTYFQNEAQLEKSRLLSDRFSAERPKGSFSTLEIQRTEQGDSAMYLCASISAGQGQETQYFGPGTRLLVL.

This chain uses TRBV19 with TRBJ2-1; weak D call: TRBD1 (7 bases). This CDR3 contains 18 residues. Trimming removed 3 bases at V and 2 bases at J, with 20 bases between. Germline V CDR1 and CDR2: LNHDA, SQIVND (reference sequence). The CDR3 sequence: CASSIGGQFKDPYNEQFF. The CDR3 bases are TGTGCCAGTAGTATCGGGGGACAGTTTAAAGATCCCTACAATGAGCAGTTCTTC. The full variable domain, rest sourced from reference TRBV19 and TRBJ2-1, is DGGITQSPKYLFRKEGQNVTLSCEQNLNHDAMYWYRQDPGQGLRLIYYSQIVNDFQKGDIAEGYSVSREKKESFPLTVTSAQKNPTAFYLCASSIGGQFKDPYNEQFFGPGTRLTVL.

This rearrangement joins TRBV12-3 or TRBV12-4 to TRBJ2-7; 7 bases are a match to TRBD2. Trimming at V came to 4 bases and at J to 1 base, leaving 1 base not matched to a gene. CDR3 length: 13 residues. As DNA, the CDR3 is TGTGCCAGCAGTTGGGGGGGGTCCTACGAGCAGTACTTC. The encoded protein is CASSWGGSYEQYF.

CDR3 sequence: CASSQDPLVAGESYNEQFF. CDR3 nucleotides: TGTGCCAGCAGCCAAGATCCCCTAGTAGCGGGAGAATCCTACAATGAGCAGTTCTTC. The chain couples TRBV3-1 (or the pseudogene TRBV3-2) to TRBJ2-1; 9 bases are shared with TRBD2. CDR3 length equals 19 residues. Germline CDR1 LGHDT, CDR2 YNNKEL (reference sequence). The J segment lost 1 base and the V segment lost 0 bases, leaving 10 bases of the junction unmatched.

V gene TRBV9 combines with J gene TRBJ2-7; 8 positions agree with TRBD2. This CDR3 is 17 amino acids long. Trimming removed 4 bases from V and 0 bases from J; junction bases left unmatched: 12. Germline CDR1 reads SGDLS; CDR2 reads YYNGEE. The DNA of the CDR3 is TGTGCCAGCAGCCCATATGCGTCGGGAGGGAGCTCCTACGAGCAGTACTTC. Translation: CASSPYASGGSSYEQYF.